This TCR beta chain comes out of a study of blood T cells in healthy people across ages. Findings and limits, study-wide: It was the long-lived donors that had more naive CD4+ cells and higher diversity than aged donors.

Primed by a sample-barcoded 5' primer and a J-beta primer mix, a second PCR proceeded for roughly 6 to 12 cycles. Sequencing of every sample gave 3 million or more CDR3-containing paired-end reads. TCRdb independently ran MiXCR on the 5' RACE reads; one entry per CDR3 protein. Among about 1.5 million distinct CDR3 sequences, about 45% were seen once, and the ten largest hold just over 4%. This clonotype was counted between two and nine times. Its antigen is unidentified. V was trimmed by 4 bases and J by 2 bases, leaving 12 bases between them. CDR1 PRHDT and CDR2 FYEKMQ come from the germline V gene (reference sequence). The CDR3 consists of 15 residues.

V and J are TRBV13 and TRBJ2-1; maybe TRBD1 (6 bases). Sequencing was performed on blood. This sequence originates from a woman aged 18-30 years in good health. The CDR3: CASSSYRAAYNEQFF. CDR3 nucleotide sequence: TGTGCCAGCAGCTCCTACAGGGCTGCCTACAATGAGCAGTTCTTC. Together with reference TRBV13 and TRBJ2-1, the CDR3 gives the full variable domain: AAGVIQSPRHLIKEKRETATLKCYPIPRHDTVYWYQQGPGQDPQFLISFYEKMQSDKGSIPDRFSAQQFSDYHSELNMSSLELGDSALYFCASSSYRAAYNEQFFGPGTRLTVL.